One sample yielded the 7 T cell receptor beta chains listed below, sequenced in a study of blood T cells in healthy people across ages. Primers used in a second PCR of roughly 6 to 11 cycles were a sample-barcoded 5' primer and a J-beta primer mix. TCRdb recomputed calls from the 5' RACE reads with MiXCR, one row per CDR3 protein. This sample has 650,000 to 950,000 distinct CDR3 sequences, with roughly 44% found just once. Specimen: blood. These receptors were taken from a man in his sixties in good health.

This clonotype showed up many times. V usage is TRBV29-1 and J usage is TRBJ2-7, with 7 bases aligning to TRBD2. There are 13 residues in the CDR3. Germline CDR1 and CDR2: SQVTM and ANQGSEA. With 7 bases clipped from V and 0 bases from J, the junction kept 6 bases outside the gene matches. DNA of the CDR3: TGCAGCGCCCGCCGGGACTACTCCTACGAGCAGTACTTC. Its translation: CSARRDYSYEQYF.

J is TRBJ1-1 and V is TRBV12-3 or TRBV12-4; possibly TRBD1 for D (6 bases). The CDR3 totals 15 residues. The ends were cut back, 3 bases at V and 1 base at J, with 12 bases in the middle. This CDR3 is CASSFVSGENTEAFF. DNA of the CDR3: TGTGCCAGCAGTTTCGTGTCAGGGGAGAACACTGAAGCTTTCTTT.

The sample holds a few counts of this clonotype. V is TRBV18 and J is TRBJ2-6; tentative D call: TRBD2 (5 bases). The V gene lost 3 bases and the J gene lost 0 bases, with 9 bases spanning the gap. The CDR3 covers 16 residues. Germline V gene data show CDR1 as KGHSH and CDR2 as LQKENI. The CDR3 DNA reads as TGTGCCAGCTCACCCGGACGGGACTCTGGGGCCAACGTCCTGACTTTC. Translating gives CASSPGRDSGANVLTF.

J is TRBJ2-3 and V is TRBV6-1; D possibly corresponds to TRBD1 (5 bases). With the DNA end fitting TRBJ1-5 better, the J assignment may be wrong. Germline lookup yields CDR1 MNHNS and CDR2 SASEGT. CDR3 size: 18 residues. CDR3 nucleotide sequence: TGTGCCAACAGCCCTCTCGGCCTAGCGGGGACCCGCACAGATACGCAGCATTTT. Its translation: CANSPLGLAGTRTDTQHF.

The chain employs TRBV25-1 and TRBJ2-7, with 14 bases fitting TRBD2. Germline CDR1 is MGHDK and CDR2 is SYGVNS. The J segment lost 6 bases and the V segment lost 5 bases, leaving 6 bases of the junction unmatched. The CDR3 loop spans 15 amino acids. In DNA form, the CDR3 reads TGTGCCAGCAGTCCCCAGGGACTAGCGGGGGCCGAGCAGTACTTC. It encodes CASSPQGLAGAEQYF.

This clonotype has a handful of counts. The junction departs from germline at one end; a sequencing error may be responsible. The V gene is TRBV30, the J gene TRBJ2-5; D unresolved. CDR3 length equals 12 residues. The V gene's germline CDR1 is GTSNPN and CDR2 SVGIG (reference sequence). Here the CDR3 reads CTWSVLWETQYF. The CDR3 coding sequence is TGTACCTGGAGTGTACTCTGGGAGACCCAGTACTTC. Based on the CDR3 plus reference TRBV30 and TRBJ2-5, the full variable domain is SQTIHQWPATLVQPVGSPLSLECTVEGTSNPNLYWYRQAAGRGLQLLFYSVGIGQISSEVPQNLSASRPQDRQFILSSKKLLLSDSGFYLCTWSVLWETQYFGPGTRLLVL.

The rearrangement uses TRBV28 and TRBJ1-2; 9 bases align to TRBD1. This CDR3 region has 16 residues. Looked up from germline, CDR1 is MDHEN and CDR2 is SYDVKM. Trimming at V came to 7 bases and at J to 2 bases, leaving 11 bases not matched to a gene. CDR3 sequence (DNA): TGTGCCAGCACCCTAACAGGGGGCACCTTAAACTATGGCTACACCTTC. It codes for CASTLTGGTLNYGYTF.